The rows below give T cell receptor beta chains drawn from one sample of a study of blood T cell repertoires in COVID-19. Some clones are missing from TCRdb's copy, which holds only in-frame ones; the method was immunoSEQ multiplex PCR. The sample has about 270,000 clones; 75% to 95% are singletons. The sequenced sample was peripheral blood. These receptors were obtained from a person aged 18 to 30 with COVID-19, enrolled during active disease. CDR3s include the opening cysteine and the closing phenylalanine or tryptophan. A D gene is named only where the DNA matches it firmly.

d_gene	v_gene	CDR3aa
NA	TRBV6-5	CASSYTRTGSPEKLFF
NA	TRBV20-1	CSAGRPEAFF
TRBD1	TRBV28	CASSLRGLNEKLFF
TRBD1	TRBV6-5	CASSNQGATDTQYF
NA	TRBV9	CASSSGLYATNEKLFF
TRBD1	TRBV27	CASSPPGQFKAEAFF
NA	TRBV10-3	CAISETPPGSYNSPLHF
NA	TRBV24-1	CATSPDGNYGGQPQHF
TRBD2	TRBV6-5	CASSYTSGRGTGELFF
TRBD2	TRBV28	CASSSGLALTGELFF